The present T cell receptor (beta chain) was sequenced within a study of T cells in localized non-small cell lung cancer. Points from the study as a whole: In adjacent lung, a median roughly 60 of the top 100 tumor clones were found. Greater T cell density in blood accompanied longer overall survival. Only one tumor region was sequenced, so heterogeneity remains possible.

Germline V gene data show CDR1 as MNHEY and CDR2 as SVGAGI. Trimming cost V 2 bases and J 6 bases, with 11 bases left between them. The CDR3 loop spans 13 amino acids. Concerning this clone: Its cognate antigen is unknown.

Produced via immunoSEQ multiplex PCR; TCRdb's table is partial and in-frame only. The sample has about 45,000 clones; about 76% are singletons. Sample: peripheral blood mononuclear cells, taken before any cancer treatment. V usage is TRBV6-5 and J usage is TRBJ2-7; D remains unclear. This TCR was recovered from a man between 35 and 75 years old with stage III lung adenocarcinoma. CDR3 amino acids: CASSYGPGGEQYF. The CDR3 DNA follows: TGTGCCAGCAGTTACGGACCGGGTGGCGAGCAGTACTTC.